The present entry profiles one T cell receptor beta chain with its context. MiXCR, applied by TCRdb to the RT-PCR reads, yields one record per CDR3 protein. This sample has hundreds of thousands of distinct CDR3 sequences, with 11% to 15% found just once. Trimming took 8 bases from V and 3 from J, leaving 11 bases between them. The germline gives CDR1 LGHDT, CDR2 YNNKEL (reference sequence). This CDR3 spans 12 amino acids. This chain links TRBV3-1 with TRBJ2-7; D may be TRBD1 (5 bases). Material: memory CD4+ T cells from blood. This sequence was found in a female donor in good health, serving as a healthy control. CDR3 in amino acids: CASGAESYEQYF. DNA of the CDR3: TGTGCCAGCGGGGCGGAGAGCTACGAGCAGTACTTC.